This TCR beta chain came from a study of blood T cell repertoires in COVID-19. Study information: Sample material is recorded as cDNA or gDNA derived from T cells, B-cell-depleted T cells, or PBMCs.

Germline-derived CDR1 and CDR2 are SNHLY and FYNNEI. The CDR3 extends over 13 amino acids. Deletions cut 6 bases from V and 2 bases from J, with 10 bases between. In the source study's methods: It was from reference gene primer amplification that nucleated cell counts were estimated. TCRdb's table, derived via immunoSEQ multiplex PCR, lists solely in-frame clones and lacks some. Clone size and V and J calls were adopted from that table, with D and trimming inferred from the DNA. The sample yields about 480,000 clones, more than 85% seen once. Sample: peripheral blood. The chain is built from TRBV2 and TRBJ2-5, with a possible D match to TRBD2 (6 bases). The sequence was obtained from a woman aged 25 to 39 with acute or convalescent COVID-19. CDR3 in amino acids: CASSRREQETQYF. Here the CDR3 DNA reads TGTGCCAGCAGCCGCCGGGAGCAAGAGACCCAGTACTTC.